This T cell receptor beta chain came from a study of OX40 agonist ivuxolimab in advanced cancers. The method was immunoSEQ multiplex PCR; TCRdb's version includes in-frame clones alone and lacks a portion of them. This table holds 60,000 to 85,000 clones, approximately 87% found once. Trimming pared 0 bases from V and 1 base from J, leaving 9 bases between. The CDR3 is 15 amino acids. Per germline, CDR1 SGHRS and CDR2 YFSETQ. This receptor was identified in an adult with an advanced solid tumor such as melanoma, head and neck, liver or kidney cancer. The rearrangement links TRBV5-1 to TRBJ2-3; D is ambiguous. The sample in question was CD4+ or CD8+ T cells sorted from blood, obtained in a trial of the OX40 agonist ivuxolimab. The CDR3, as DNA: TGCGCCAGCAGCTTGGGGTCGGTGGGCACAGATACGCAGTATTTT. It yields the protein CASSLGSVGTDTQYF.